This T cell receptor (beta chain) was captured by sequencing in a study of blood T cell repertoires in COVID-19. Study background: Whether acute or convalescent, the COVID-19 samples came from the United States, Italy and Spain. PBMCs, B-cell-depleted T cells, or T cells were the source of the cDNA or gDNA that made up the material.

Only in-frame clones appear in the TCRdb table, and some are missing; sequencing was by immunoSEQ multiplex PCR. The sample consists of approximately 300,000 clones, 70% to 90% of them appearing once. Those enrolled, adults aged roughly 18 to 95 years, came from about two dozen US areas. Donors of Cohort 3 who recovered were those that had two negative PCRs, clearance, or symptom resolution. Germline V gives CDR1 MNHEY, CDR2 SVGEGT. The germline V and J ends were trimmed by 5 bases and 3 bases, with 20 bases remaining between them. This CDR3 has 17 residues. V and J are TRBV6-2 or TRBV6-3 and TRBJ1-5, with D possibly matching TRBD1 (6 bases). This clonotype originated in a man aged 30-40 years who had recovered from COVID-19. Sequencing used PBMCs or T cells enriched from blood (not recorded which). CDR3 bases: TGTGCCAGCAGTATTGTAGTGGGCCAGGGGTTCAATCAGCCCCAGCATTTT. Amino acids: CASSIVVGQGFNQPQHF.